This T cell receptor (beta chain) was documented in a study of blood T cells in healthy people across ages. In the study overall: For every two T cells, template switching captured about one barcoded beta molecule.

The V segment lost 6 bases and the J segment 7 bases; nucleotides outside the gene matches: 12. The CDR3 length is 16 residues. Whole-study findings and limits: Unknown donor CMV status possibly confounded expanded clonotype changes.

The authors ran a second PCR of about 7 to 11 cycles using a sample-barcoded 5' primer and a J-beta primer mix. Each cDNA was tagged by a template-switch adaptor containing 12 random nucleotides. At least 2.5 million CDR3-containing paired-end reads were obtained per sample. TCRdb recomputed calls from the 5' RACE reads with MiXCR, one row per CDR3 protein. This sample has approximately 1,100,000 distinct CDR3 sequences, with less than 50% found just once. This clonotype has only a few counts. Its antigen is as yet unknown. The source of this sequence is a woman between 55 and 75 years old in good health. The genes are TRBV12-3 or TRBV12-4 and TRBJ1-6, with 7 bases identical to TRBD1. Sequencing was done on a sample of blood. DNA for the CDR3: TGTGCCAGCAGCCACGAACAGGGGATCGGGAATTCACCCCTCCACTTT. Protein product: CASSHEQGIGNSPLHF.